A single sample is the source of the 18 T cell receptor beta chains below, sequenced in a study of cytomegalovirus exposure and HLA in healthy donors. PCR primers comprised 60 Vbeta and 13 Jbeta primers. Assay used: immunoSEQ multiplex PCR; TCRdb lists only in-frame clones, some missing. Here the sample spans under 200,000 clones, about 12% being singletons. The specimen sequenced was PBMCs. Source of these receptors: a man aged 45-65 years in good health and CMV-seropositive.

The chain is built from TRBV7-2 and TRBJ2-4; 12 bases align to TRBD1. The CDR3 covers 18 residues. The germline V gene has CDR1 SGHTA and CDR2 FQGNSA. The trim removed 1 base at V and 2 bases at J, leaving 6 bases unmatched. The CDR3, as DNA: TGTGCCAGCAGCTTAGGTGGGGGACAGGGGGCAACCAAAAACATTCAGTACTTC. As protein: CASSLGGGQGATKNIQYF. The variable domain in full, with the rest retrieved from reference TRBV7-2 and TRBJ2-4, is GAGVSQSPSNKVTEKGKDVELRCDPISGHTALYWYRQSLGQGLEFLIYFQGNSAPDKSGLPSDRFSAERTGGSVSTLTIQRTQQEDSAVYLCASSLGGGQGATKNIQYFGAGTRLSVL.

The genes are TRBV25-1 and TRBJ1-4; 8 bases match TRBD1. The germline V gene has CDR1 MGHDK and CDR2 SYGVNS. The CDR3 is made up of 14 amino acids. V dropped 5 bases and J dropped 8; count of bases not matched to a gene: 7. The CDR3 sequence is CASSPGGRGEKLFF. In DNA form, the CDR3 reads TGTGCCAGCAGTCCAGGGGGCAGGGGGGAAAAACTGTTTTTT.

This chain connects TRBV5-1 to TRBJ2-4; 11 bases match TRBD1. Germline CDR1 and CDR2: SGHRS and YFSETQ. CDR3 size: 14 residues. Trimming took 4 bases from V and 8 from J; bases not matched to a gene: 5. This chain's CDR3 is CASSLGQGEHIQYF. Written as DNA, the CDR3 is TGCGCCAGCAGCCTGGGACAGGGGGAGCACATTCAGTACTTC.

The V call is TRBV5-1, the J call TRBJ1-1; TRBD1 agrees at 7 bases. CDR3 size: 15 residues. V shed 3 bases, J shed 8 bases, and the junction held 13 bases outside the gene matches. Germline-derived CDR1 and CDR2 are SGHRS and YFSETQ. The CDR3 loop is CASSSARQGRGEAFF. The CDR3 DNA reads as TGCGCCAGCAGCTCCGCCCGACAGGGCCGAGGGGAAGCTTTCTTT.

This clone was seen ten or more times. The chain uses TRBV4-1 and TRBJ2-1, with 7 bases identical to TRBD2. CDR3 length: 15 amino acids. After removal of 1 base from V and 4 bases from J, the junction contained 4 bases not matched to a gene. CDR1 and CDR2 from the germline V gene are MGHRA and YSYEKL. The CDR3 here is CASSQVEAGYNEQFF. DNA of the CDR3: TGCGCCAGCAGCCAAGTAGAAGCGGGATACAATGAGCAGTTCTTC.

This clone has only a few counts. The rearrangement joins TRBV5-1 to TRBJ2-1, with 8 bases lining up with TRBD2. Losses at the gene ends were 0 bases for V and 8 bases for J; bases not matched to a gene: 7. CDR3 length: 15 amino acids. Germline assignment: CDR1 SGHRS and CDR2 YFSETQ. Here the CDR3 DNA reads TGCGCCAGCAGCTTGGAGGGACTAGATCTCGATGAGCAGTTCTTC. Its translation: CASSLEGLDLDEQFF.

V gene TRBV11-3 combines with J gene TRBJ2-3; 8 nucleotides match TRBD1. Germline CDR1 is SGHNT and CDR2 is YENEEA. The CDR3 is 15 amino acids. V shed 6 bases and J 1 base; nucleotides not matched to a gene: 6. The CDR3 protein is CASSFRDRRTDTQYF. As DNA, the CDR3 is TGTGCCAGCAGTTTCAGGGACAGGCGCACAGATACGCAGTATTTT. The whole variable domain, filled in from reference TRBV11-3 and TRBJ2-3, reads EAGVVQSPRYKIIEKKQPVAFWCNPISGHNTLYWYLQNLGQGPELLIRYENEEAVDDSQLPKDRFSAERLKGVDSTLKIQPAELGDSAVYLCASSFRDRRTDTQYFGPGTRLTVL.

There are a few counts of this clone. The chain couples TRBV5-1 to TRBJ2-5; 9 positions match TRBD2. CDR1 is SGHRS, CDR2 YFSETQ, per germline. After removal of 0 bases from V and 10 bases from J, the junction contained 7 bases not matched to a gene. There are 14 residues in the CDR3. CDR3 nucleotides: TGCGCCAGCAGCTTGGAAGGGGCGGGGGGGATCCAGTACTTC. This sequence encodes CASSLEGAGGIQYF.

This clone was detected a few times. The chain recombines TRBV5-1 with TRBJ2-1; 10 bases are shared with TRBD2. The germline V gene encodes CDR1 SGHRS and CDR2 YFSETQ. Trimming removed 3 bases from V and 2 bases from J; junction bases left unmatched: 2. The CDR3 loop spans 15 amino acids. The CDR3 nucleotides are TGCGCCAGCAGCTCTAGCGGGGGAGCCTACAATGAGCAGTTCTTC. Encoded protein: CASSSSGGAYNEQFF.

The chain links TRBV11-3 to TRBJ2-5; no firm D call. CDR1 SGHNT and CDR2 YENEEA come from the germline V gene. Trimming took 0 bases from V and 4 from J, leaving 3 bases between them. This CDR3 spans 12 amino acids. CDR3 sequence reads: CASSLDLETQYF. For the CDR3, the DNA is TGTGCCAGCAGCTTAGATCTAGAGACCCAGTACTTC.

The V gene is TRBV14, the J gene TRBJ2-5; D unclear. CDR1 is SGHDN and CDR2 is FVKESK in the germline V gene. The CDR3 contains 11 residues. Trimming removed 6 bases at V and 5 bases at J, with 7 bases between. CDR3 nucleotide sequence: TGTGCCAGCAGTTCGGGTGAGACCCAGTACTTC. This codes for CASSSGETQYF.

In this sample, this clone turned up a few times. This rearrangement joins TRBV5-1 to TRBJ2-1; 16 bases are a match to TRBD2. The trim removed 3 bases at V and 0 bases at J, leaving 6 bases unmatched. The CDR3 runs to 19 residues. Germline-derived CDR1 and CDR2 are SGHRS and YFSETQ. Here the CDR3 DNA reads TGCGCCAGCAGCTACGGGACTAGCGGGGGGGAGAGCTCCTACAATGAGCAGTTCTTC. Protein sequence: CASSYGTSGGESSYNEQFF.

V gene TRBV27 combines with J gene TRBJ2-5; 7 positions agree with TRBD1. Germline V gene lookup returns CDR1 MNHEY and CDR2 SMNVEV (reference sequence). The CDR3 has 14 residues. Germline trimming cut 3 bases from V and 2 bases from J; bases unmatched to any gene: 3. Here the CDR3 reads CASSLGQLQETQYF. CDR3 bases: TGTGCCAGCAGTTTGGGACAGCTGCAAGAGACCCAGTACTTC.

The sample holds a few counts of this clone. This sequence joins TRBV19 and TRBJ2-7; perhaps TRBD2 as D (5 bases). In germline, CDR1 is LNHDA, CDR2 SQIVND (reference sequence). The CDR3 totals 12 residues. Trimming removed 4 bases at V and 9 bases at J, with 13 bases between. This chain's CDR3 is CASSRARGSQYV. The DNA for the CDR3 is TGTGCCAGTAGTAGGGCCCGGGGATCGCAGTACGTC.

This sequence joins TRBV15 and TRBJ1-3; D unresolved. Germline values: CDR1 LNHNV, CDR2 YYDKDF (reference sequence). Trimming shortened V by 0 bases and J by 3 bases, and 12 bases separated the two germline ends. The CDR3 covers 16 residues. The DNA for the CDR3 is TGTGCCACCAGCAGAGATTGGGCGGGTAGTGGAAACACCATATATTTT. Its translation: CATSRDWAGSGNTIYF.

This clone was picked up a small number of times. The chain is built from TRBV9 and TRBJ2-1; TRBD2 matches at 8 bases. V was pared by 3 bases and J by 0 bases, with 2 bases of the junction left unmatched. Germline CDR1 reads SGDLS; CDR2 reads YYNGEE. The CDR3 totals 15 residues. The CDR3, as DNA: TGTGCCAGCAGCGGTAGCGGGAACTCCTACAATGAGCAGTTCTTC. It translates to CASSGSGNSYNEQFF.

In the case of this clone: Other DNA sequences from this sample encode an identical CDR3 as well. The chain employs TRBV14 and TRBJ1-4, with 9 bases that match TRBD1. This CDR3 region has 14 residues. The germline V gene encodes CDR1 SGHDN and CDR2 FVKESK. V dropped 4 bases and J dropped 4; count of bases not matched to a gene: 1. The CDR3 DNA is TGTGCCAGCAGCCCGGGACAGGGTAATGAAAAACTGTTTTTT. Residues: CASSPGQGNEKLFF.

This clone was counted a few times. The rearrangement joins TRBV9 to TRBJ1-2; D may be TRBD1 (6 bases). The CDR3 sequence is 15 residues long. V lost 3 bases and J 7 bases, leaving 19 bases between the germline ends. Germline assignment: CDR1 SGDLS and CDR2 YYNGEE. CDR3: CASSGPSGGDGGYTF. The CDR3 bases are TGTGCCAGCAGCGGCCCTTCGGGGGGCGATGGTGGCTACACCTTC.